A single sample gave rise to the 11 T cell receptor beta chains below, sequenced in a study of identical twins. TCRdb analysed the 5' RACE reads with MiXCR anew, one entry per CDR3 protein. The table records 450,000 or so distinct CDR3 sequences, 13% to 15% of them present only once. These data are also associated with another study on yellow fever vaccine responses in identical twins.

Sequenced: CD4+ T cells sorted from blood. Source of these receptors: a young woman in good health.

The genes are TRBV6-2 or TRBV6-3 and TRBJ2-5, with 11 nucleotides matching TRBD1. Germline assignment: CDR1 MNHEY and CDR2 SVGEGT. CDR3 length: 15 amino acids. J was trimmed by 1 base and V by 6 bases; bases with no gene match: 4. The CDR3 sequence is CASRPGQGGQETQYF. The CDR3 DNA is TGTGCCAGCAGACCGGGACAGGGGGGCCAAGAGACCCAGTACTTC.

J is TRBJ2-7 and V is TRBV7-9; 10 nucleotides align to TRBD2. CDR3 length: 13 amino acids. V shed 8 bases and J 3 bases; nucleotides not matched to a gene: 4. In germline, CDR1 is SEHNR, CDR2 FQNEAQ (reference sequence). The CDR3 spells CASAWTSGYEQYF. DNA of the CDR3: TGTGCCAGCGCTTGGACTAGCGGCTACGAGCAGTACTTC.

This clonotype occurred a few times. The CDR3, as DNA: TGTGCCAGCAGTTTATCCCCCGGGGGCCCCAACGAGCAGTACTTC. This gives the protein CASSLSPGGPNEQYF. This chain connects TRBV28 to TRBJ2-7, with D possibly being TRBD1 or TRBD2 (6 bases each). The CDR3 extends over 15 amino acids. The germline gives CDR1 MDHEN, CDR2 SYDVKM. Trimming removed 1 base at V and 5 bases at J, with 15 bases between.

In its sample, this clonotype was seen a few times. The CDR3 DNA reads as TGCGCCAGCAGCTTGGATGCGACTAGCGGGGCCACAGATACGCAGTATTTT. Translated, it gives CASSLDATSGATDTQYF. J is TRBJ2-3 and V is TRBV5-1, with 11 bases lining up with TRBD2. Losses at the gene ends were 0 bases for V and 2 bases for J; bases not matched to a gene: 5. This CDR3 has 17 amino acids. Germline loops: CDR1 SGHRS, CDR2 YFSETQ.

This clonotype showed up just a few times. The CDR3 sequence is CASSLDAGGPLYEQYF. Written as DNA, the CDR3 is TGTGCCAGCAGCTTAGATGCGGGAGGGCCTCTATACGAGCAGTACTTC. J is TRBJ2-7 and V is TRBV7-2, with TRBD2 matching over 9 bases. V gave up 1 base and J gave up 4 bases; unmatched junction bases: 8. The CDR3 extends over 16 amino acids. Germline assignment: CDR1 SGHTA and CDR2 FQGNSA.

This clonotype was recorded a few times. The chain has TRBV7-2 and TRBJ2-3, with 7 bases matching TRBD2. Per germline, CDR1 SGHTA and CDR2 FQGNSA. CDR3 length equals 16 residues. Trimming removed 4 bases from V and 0 bases from J; junction bases left unmatched: 7. The CDR3 DNA sequence: TGTGCCAGCAGCTCAAAGACTAGCTTTAGCACAGATACGCAGTATTTT. This gives the protein CASSSKTSFSTDTQYF.

This clonotype was observed at least ten times. The gene calls are TRBV29-1 and TRBJ2-1, with D tentatively TRBD1 or TRBD2 (5 bases each). V lost 4 bases and J 8 bases, leaving 12 bases between the germline ends. The CDR3 has 12 residues. In germline, CDR1 is SQVTM, CDR2 ANQGSEA. The CDR3 here is CSVAWGSDEQFF. The CDR3 DNA follows: TGCAGCGTTGCTTGGGGGAGCGATGAGCAGTTCTTC.

The gene calls are TRBV9 and TRBJ2-2, with 10 bases lining up with TRBD2. Germline V gene sequence: CDR1 SGDLS, CDR2 YYNGEE. V lost 0 bases, J lost 6 bases, and 5 bases stayed unmatched. The CDR3 contains 16 residues. CDR3 bases: TGTGCCAGCAGCGTAGGGGGACTAGCGTTTGCCGGGGAGCTGTTTTTT. Translated, it gives CASSVGGLAFAGELFF.

The table lists this clonotype with a few counts. This sequence joins TRBV11-2 and TRBJ1-1, with D possibly matching TRBD1 (5 bases). The V gene's germline CDR1 is SGHAT and CDR2 FQNNGV. Trimming stripped 5 bases from V and 0 bases from J, with 13 bases between. This CDR3 has 15 residues. Written as DNA, the CDR3 is TGTGCCAGCAGCCCCCGACAGATAATGAACACTGAAGCTTTCTTT. Translation gives CASSPRQIMNTEAFF. The variable domain in full, with the rest retrieved from reference TRBV11-2 and TRBJ1-1, is EAGVAQSPRYKIIEKRQSVAFWCNPISGHATLYWYQQILGQGPKLLIQFQNNGVVDDSQLPKDRFSAERLKGVDSTLKIQPAKLEDSAVYLCASSPRQIMNTEAFFGQGTRLTVV.

The chain couples TRBV15 to TRBJ2-3; D unresolved. With 0 bases removed from V and 5 bases from J, the gap between germline ends came to 6 bases. The CDR3 runs to 13 residues. The germline CDR1 and CDR2 sequences are LNHNV and YYDKDF (reference sequence). The CDR3 DNA is TGTGCCACCAGCAGAGATCCGAGAGATACGCAGTATTTT. Protein product: CATSRDPRDTQYF.

This clonotype was counted many times. This CDR3 reads CSAFGGGAANTEAFF. CDR3 nucleotides: TGCAGCGCCTTTGGCGGAGGGGCGGCGAACACTGAAGCTTTCTTT. The chain uses TRBV29-1 and TRBJ1-1; possibly TRBD1 for D (5 bases). Per germline, CDR1 SQVTM and CDR2 ANQGSEA. Trimming took 7 bases from V and 1 from J, leaving 19 bases between them. The CDR3 extends over 15 amino acids.